Following are 8 T cell receptor beta chains from one sample sequenced in a study of blood T cell repertoires in COVID-19. Clones were read by immunoSEQ multiplex PCR, and TCRdb kept only the in-frame ones, dropping some. The sample yields 200,000 to 250,000 clones, roughly 76% seen once. The specimen sequenced was peripheral blood. Every receptor here comes from an elderly woman with COVID-19, enrolled during active disease.

The rearrangement links TRBV5-6 to TRBJ1-5; D gene ambiguous. Trimming cost V 0 bases and J 4 bases, with 11 bases left between them. The germline V gene encodes CDR1 SGHDT and CDR2 YYEEEE. The CDR3 extends over 15 amino acids. CDR3 residues: CASSLDRGINQPQHF. CDR3 nucleotides: TGTGCCAGCAGCTTGGATCGGGGAATTAATCAGCCCCAGCATTTT. Complete variable domain (other parts from reference TRBV5-6 and TRBJ1-5): DAGVTQSPTHLIKTRGQQVTLRCSPKSGHDTVSWYQQALGQGPQFIFQYYEEEERQRGNFPDRFSGHQFPNYSSELNVNALLLGDSALYLCASSLDRGINQPQHFGDGTRLSIL.

The V call is TRBV7-2, the J call TRBJ1-5, with D unclear. The CDR3 is 15 amino acids. The germline V gene has CDR1 SGHTA and CDR2 FQGNSA. V gave up 7 bases and J gave up 4 bases, with 17 bases separating them. This CDR3 is CASNQDAVLNQPQHF. For the CDR3, the DNA is TGTGCCAGCAACCAGGATGCAGTCCTAAATCAGCCCCAGCATTTT. The variable domain in full, with the rest retrieved from reference TRBV7-2 and TRBJ1-5, is GAGVSQSPSNKVTEKGKDVELRCDPISGHTALYWYRQSLGQGLEFLIYFQGNSAPDKSGLPSDRFSAERTGGSVSTLTIQRTQQEDSAVYLCASNQDAVLNQPQHFGDGTRLSIL.

The chain has TRBV11-3 and TRBJ2-1; D possibly corresponds to TRBD2 (6 bases). This CDR3 comprises 15 residues. The germline V and J ends were trimmed by 1 base and 2 bases, with 9 bases remaining between them. Looked up from germline, CDR1 is SGHNT and CDR2 is YENEEA. The CDR3 region is CASSLAGETYNEQFF. The CDR3, as DNA: TGTGCCAGCAGCTTAGCGGGAGAGACCTACAATGAGCAGTTCTTC.

The rearrangement links TRBV5-1 to TRBJ1-2; no clear D. This CDR3 has 14 residues. The ends were cut back, 4 bases at V and 5 bases at J, with 15 bases in the middle. Per the germline V gene, CDR1 is SGHRS and CDR2 is YFSETQ. The CDR3 is CASSEGAAYYGYTF. Here the CDR3 DNA reads TGCGCCAGCAGCGAGGGAGCGGCGTATTATGGCTACACCTTC.

The rearrangement joins TRBV7-9 to TRBJ1-1; D possibly corresponds to TRBD1 (6 bases). V was clipped by 1 base and J by 9 bases, with 18 bases between them. Germline CDR1 and CDR2: SEHNR and FQNEAQ (reference sequence). CDR3 length: 15 residues. The CDR3 spells CASSLDLLYRDKAFF. The CDR3 DNA reads as TGTGCCAGCAGCTTAGATTTATTGTACCGGGACAAAGCTTTCTTT.

A few counts support this clone. This chain connects TRBV15 to TRBJ2-6; D might be TRBD1 (5 bases). The ends were cut back, 0 bases at V and 4 bases at J, with 16 bases in the middle. Germline values: CDR1 LNHNV, CDR2 YYDKDF (reference sequence). The CDR3 is 18 residues long. The CDR3 loop is CATSRDWLGASGANVLTF. The CDR3 DNA follows: TGTGCCACCAGCAGAGATTGGCTAGGGGCGTCCGGGGCCAACGTCCTGACTTTC.

This clone was seen once. The genes are TRBV18 and TRBJ1-4; D gene ambiguous. The V end was cut by 6 bases, the J end by 0 bases, with 8 bases between. This CDR3 region has 14 residues. Germline CDR1 reads KGHSH; CDR2 reads LQKENI. The CDR3: CASSRGSTNEKLFF. The CDR3 coding sequence is TGTGCCAGCTCGCGCGGTTCAACTAATGAAAAACTGTTTTTT.

This clone was detected only a few times. The rearrangement joins TRBV5-1 to TRBJ1-1, with D uncertain. The CDR3 runs 15 residues. CDR1 and CDR2 (germline): SGHRS, YFSETQ. The germline V and J ends were trimmed by 0 bases and 2 bases, with 11 bases remaining between them. This CDR3 is CASSLGGRLNTEAFF. CDR3 bases: TGCGCCAGCAGCTTGGGTGGCAGACTAAACACTGAAGCTTTCTTT.